This T cell receptor beta chain appears in the sequencing data of a study of control samples from healthy donors and cancer patients. Germline CDR1 GTSNPN, CDR2 SVGIG (reference sequence). CDR3 length: 16 residues. Trimming removed 0 bases at V and 1 base at J, with 15 bases between. Measured with immunoSEQ multiplex PCR; TCRdb has only the in-frame clones, and not every one. The sample has roughly 99,000 clones; roughly four fifths are singletons. The TCR was taken from a man in his fifties or sixties in good health. The chain uses TRBV30 and TRBJ2-5, with D perhaps matching TRBD1 or TRBD2 (5 bases each). Material: blood. The CDR3 sequence: CAWSVGTYGPQETQYF. For the CDR3, the DNA is TGTGCCTGGAGTGTAGGGACCTACGGTCCCCAAGAGACCCAGTACTTC.